The next 30 T cell receptor beta chains were all read from a single sample in a study of CD8+ T cells in alopecia areata. Sequencing templates came from extracted RNA that was reverse transcribed into cDNA. Assay: immunoSEQ multiplex PCR; the TCRdb copy retains only in-frame clones and omits some. Altogether roughly 250,000 clones are present, roughly 69% being singletons, with the ten largest covering 1% to 1.5%. This specimen was CD4+ T cells sorted from blood, taken at week 0. Receptor source: a human donor with alopecia areata.

The rearrangement uses TRBV5-1 and TRBJ2-5; 12 bases agree with TRBD2. From germline, CDR1 is SGHRS and CDR2 YFSETQ. The V and J ends lost 2 bases and 5 bases, in that order; junction bases with no gene match: 7. The CDR3 covers 16 residues. The CDR3 DNA reads TGCGCCAGCAGCTTCCCTAGCGGGGGGGCCGGGGAGACCCAGTACTTC. Translating it yields CASSFPSGGAGETQYF. Full variable domain (rest looked up from reference TRBV5-1 and TRBJ2-5): KAGVTQTPRYLIKTRGQQVTLSCSPISGHRSVSWYQQTPGQGLQFLFEYFSETQRNKGNFPGRFSGRQFSNSRSEMNVSTLELGDSALYLCASSFPSGGAGETQYFGPGTRLLVL.

This clone was observed a single time. The genes are TRBV5-5 and TRBJ1-2; tentative D call: TRBD1 (5 bases). Looked up from germline, CDR1 is SGHKS and CDR2 is YYEKEE (reference sequence). V was trimmed by 4 bases and J by 8 bases, leaving 21 bases between them. This CDR3 has 15 amino acids. For the CDR3, the DNA is TGTGCCAGCAGCCCAAGGGGCCAACCGACCGGGGGCTACACCTTC. Amino acid sequence: CASSPRGQPTGGYTF.

This chain links TRBV11-2 with TRBJ2-7; D is unresolved. V gave up 5 bases and J gave up 3 bases, with 11 bases separating them. Germline V gene sequence: CDR1 SGHAT, CDR2 FQNNGV. This CDR3 has 13 amino acids. CDR3 amino acids: CASSPNAFYEQYF. The CDR3 coding sequence is TGTGCCAGCAGCCCGAATGCGTTCTACGAGCAGTACTTC.

The chain has TRBV29-1 and TRBJ2-5, with D tentatively TRBD1 (5 bases). This CDR3 region has 12 residues. The ends were cut back, 3 bases at V and 7 bases at J, with 12 bases in the middle. Germline values: CDR1 SQVTM, CDR2 ANQGSEA. The CDR3 here is CSVDQVRGTQYF. CDR3 sequence (DNA): TGCAGCGTTGATCAGGTTAGGGGGACCCAGTACTTC.

The chain uses TRBV29-1 and TRBJ2-3, with D possibly TRBD2 on 6 matching bases. Trimming cost V 7 bases and J 5 bases, with 13 bases left between them. This CDR3 spans 12 amino acids. CDR1 is SQVTM and CDR2 is ANQGSEA in the germline V gene. CDR3 bases: TGCAGCGATGCGGGGCTGGGAGATACGCAGTATTTT. Protein sequence: CSDAGLGDTQYF.

This rearrangement joins TRBV30 to TRBJ1-5, with D perhaps matching TRBD1 (5 bases). V shed 3 bases and J shed 7 bases, with 19 bases lying between them. From germline, CDR1 is GTSNPN and CDR2 SVGIG (reference sequence). This CDR3 is built from 15 residues. CDR3 coding DNA: TGTGCCTGGAGCGATCAGGGTGAGGTTGGCCAGCCCCAGCATTTT. Translation gives CAWSDQGEVGQPQHF.

V gene TRBV21-1 combines with J gene TRBJ2-7; TRBD1 is the table's D call and was not checked against the DNA. TRBV21-1 has pseudogene status. The length of the CDR3 is 17 residues. The CDR3 spells CASSTSGTGGTRYEQYF. In nucleotides, the CDR3 is TGTGCCAGCAGCACCTCCGGGACAGGGGGCACGAGGTACGAGCAGTACTTC.

V usage is TRBV14 and J usage is TRBJ1-2, with 7 bases identical to TRBD1. This CDR3 has 13 amino acids. Germline V gene lookup returns CDR1 SGHDN and CDR2 FVKESK. V shed 1 base, J shed 4 bases, and the junction held 0 bases outside the gene matches. CDR3 in DNA: TGTGCCAGCAGCCAAGGGACAGGCTATGGCTACACCTTC. Translating gives CASSQGTGYGYTF.

This clone occurred a few times. The genes are TRBV7-2 and TRBJ1-2; D might be TRBD1 (6 bases). With 5 bases removed from V and 6 bases from J, the gap between germline ends came to 16 bases. There are 14 residues in the CDR3. Germline V lookup: CDR1 SGHTA, CDR2 FQGNSA. The CDR3 DNA reads as TGTGCCAGCAGCGGTGGGGGCCCCGTCGATGGCTACACCTTC. It specifies CASSGGGPVDGYTF.

CDR3 in amino acids: CASSATGYEQYF. The CDR3 DNA reads TGTGCCAGCAGCGCGACAGGCTACGAGCAGTACTTC. The chain is built from TRBV7-2 and TRBJ2-7; maybe TRBD1 (6 bases). V was shortened by 5 bases and J by 3 bases, with 8 bases between the two germline ends. Germline CDR1 reads SGHTA; CDR2 reads FQGNSA. The CDR3 is 12 amino acids.

About this clone itself: Sequence at one end of the junction differs from germline and may be a read error. In DNA form, the CDR3 reads TGTGCCAGCAGCCAAAGGGGCAGACTAGCGGGGAACGCCGGGGAGCTGTTTTTT. It translates to CASSQRGRLAGNAGELFF. The rearrangement uses TRBV4-2 and TRBJ2-2, with 11 bases identical to TRBD2. The CDR3 is made up of 18 amino acids. Germline V CDR1 and CDR2: LGHNA, YNFKEQ.

The genes are TRBV5-4 and TRBJ2-3, with TRBD1 matching 8 bases. V was clipped by 3 bases and J by 3 bases; unmatched bases: 15. This CDR3 spans 18 amino acids. CDR1 is SGHNT, CDR2 YYREEE, per germline (reference sequence). CDR3 bases: TGTGCCAGCAGCTCTGGACAGGGCGCAAGTGGGAGGACAGATACGCAGTATTTT. This translates into CASSSGQGASGRTDTQYF.

The CDR3 here is CSAMTGSSGKLFF. For the CDR3, the DNA is TGCAGCGCAATGACAGGGAGCTCCGGAAAACTGTTTTTT. J is TRBJ1-4 and V is TRBV29-1, with 7 nucleotides matching TRBD1. CDR1 and CDR2 (germline): SQVTM, ANQGSEA. The CDR3 runs to 13 residues. V was clipped by 7 bases and J by 10 bases; unmatched bases: 12.

This clone occurred a few times. The V and J genes are TRBV30 and TRBJ1-6; D ambiguous. Per the germline V gene, CDR1 is GTSNPN and CDR2 is SVGIG (reference sequence). The CDR3 is made up of 13 amino acids. Trimming shortened V by 3 bases and J by 10 bases, and 13 bases separated the two germline ends. CDR3 sequence: CAWRSAGDSPLHF. As DNA, the CDR3 is TGTGCCTGGAGGTCGGCGGGAGACTCACCCCTCCACTTT.

The chain is built from TRBV5-1 and TRBJ2-7; 10 nucleotides align to TRBD1. V lost 4 bases to trimming and J lost 5 bases; unmatched junction nucleotides: 3. The CDR3 spans 13 residues. CDR1 is SGHRS and CDR2 is YFSETQ in the germline V gene. The CDR3 loop is CASSPDRGNEQYF. The CDR3 nucleotides are TGCGCCAGCAGCCCGGACAGGGGGAACGAGCAGTACTTC.

The chain couples TRBV4-3 to TRBJ2-1, with D tentatively TRBD1 (5 bases). V was cut by 1 base and J by 7 bases, with 11 bases left in between. Germline V gene lookup returns CDR1 LGHNA and CDR2 YSLEER. The CDR3 is 14 amino acids. The CDR3 bases are TGCGCCAGCAGCCAAGTTGTAACAGGAAATGAGCAGTTCTTC. Amino acids: CASSQVVTGNEQFF.

This clone was seen only a few times. The chain is built from TRBV2 and TRBJ1-2; the match to TRBD1 covers 8 bases. The CDR3 is made up of 14 amino acids. The germline V gene encodes CDR1 SNHLY and CDR2 FYNNEI. Trimming at V came to 1 base and at J to 6 bases, leaving 4 bases not matched to a gene. CDR3 nucleotide sequence: TGTGCCAGCAGTGAAGTAGGCAGGGGGCATGGCTACACCTTC. Translating gives CASSEVGRGHGYTF.

CDR3 amino acids: CAISEVADQETQYF. In DNA, the CDR3 is TGTGCCATCAGTGAAGTGGCAGACCAAGAGACCCAGTACTTC. The gene calls are TRBV10-3 and TRBJ2-5; the D is unclear. The germline V and J ends were trimmed by 3 bases and 0 bases, with 8 bases remaining between them. This CDR3 has 14 residues. CDR1 ENHRY and CDR2 SYGVKD come from the germline V gene.

The CDR3 spells CASSPRTSMTSYEQYF. The CDR3, as DNA: TGTGCCAGCAGCCCTCGGACGTCAATGACCTCCTACGAGCAGTACTTC. The V and J genes are TRBV9 and TRBJ2-7; D not resolved. CDR1 is SGDLS, CDR2 YYNGEE, per germline. Trimming cost V 4 bases and J 0 bases, with 17 bases left between them. The CDR3 is made up of 16 amino acids.

The CDR3 protein is CASSSSRGGQPQHF. The CDR3 nucleotides are TGTGCCAGCAGTTCCTCCAGGGGCGGTCAGCCCCAGCATTTT. The chain has TRBV6-5 and TRBJ1-5, with D perhaps matching TRBD1 (6 bases). Deletions cut 4 bases from V and 6 bases from J, with 13 bases between. Per germline, CDR1 MNHEY and CDR2 SVGAGI. There are 14 residues in the CDR3.

The V and J genes are TRBV6-6 and TRBJ1-6; TRBD1 might be the D (6 bases). V was shortened by 2 bases and J by 7 bases, with 9 bases between the two germline ends. The V gene's germline CDR1 is MNHNY and CDR2 SVGAGI (reference sequence). There are 14 residues in the CDR3. CDR3 residues: CASSYGTPNSPLHF. The CDR3 DNA sequence: TGTGCCAGCAGTTACGGGACACCCAATTCACCCCTCCACTTT.

The chain employs TRBV10-3 and TRBJ2-7; tentative D call: TRBD1 (6 bases). V was cut by 6 bases and J by 3 bases, with 12 bases left in between. From germline, CDR1 is ENHRY and CDR2 SYGVKD. This CDR3 comprises 13 residues. CDR3 loop: CAIRFNRDYEQYF. In DNA, the CDR3 is TGTGCCATCAGATTCAACAGGGACTACGAGCAGTACTTC.

This chain connects TRBV19 to TRBJ2-7; D not certain. This CDR3 comprises 13 residues. The ends were cut back, 5 bases at V and 3 bases at J, with 11 bases in the middle. The germline V gene encodes CDR1 LNHDA and CDR2 SQIVND (reference sequence). CDR3 in DNA: TGTGCCAGTAGTCTCCAAAATTACTACGAGCAGTACTTC. This encodes CASSLQNYYEQYF.

CDR3 region: CSVPTAIYNEQFF. The CDR3 DNA is TGCAGCGTCCCTACCGCAATATACAATGAGCAGTTCTTC. This chain uses TRBV29-1 with TRBJ2-1, with unresolved D. The CDR3 extends over 13 amino acids. CDR1 and CDR2 (germline): SQVTM, ANQGSEA. V lost 6 bases and J lost 4, with 13 bases in between.

This clone appeared a few times. The V and J genes are TRBV25-1 and TRBJ2-7, with D unresolved. Between the trimmed V and J ends, which lost 5 bases and 1 base, there was a span of 9 bases. CDR3 length equals 13 residues. The germline CDR1 and CDR2 sequences are MGHDK and SYGVNS. CDR3 sequence: CASSRAFSYEQYF. DNA of the CDR3: TGTGCCAGCAGTAGGGCCTTTTCCTACGAGCAGTACTTC.

The CDR3 DNA reads TGTGCCAGCAGTTCTGGACAGCGAACTAACTATGGCTACACCTTC. Translating it yields CASSSGQRTNYGYTF. The chain recombines TRBV7-9 with TRBJ1-2, with TRBD1 as a possible D gene (6 bases). Germline V gene sequence: CDR1 SEHNR, CDR2 FQNEAQ (reference sequence). V gave up 6 bases and J gave up 0 bases, with 14 bases separating them. CDR3 length: 15 amino acids.

The V gene is TRBV5-6, the J gene TRBJ2-2; TRBD1 matches 9 bases. Germline lookup yields CDR1 SGHDT and CDR2 YYEEEE. V trimming: 4 bases; J trimming: 6 bases; junction bases outside the gene matches: 10. This CDR3 has 16 residues. CDR3 sequence reads: CASSAYGTGRAGELFF. DNA of the CDR3: TGTGCCAGCAGCGCGTACGGGACAGGGCGGGCCGGGGAGCTGTTTTTT.

V is TRBV7-3 and J is TRBJ2-6; D gene unclear. The V end was cut by 5 bases, the J end by 0 bases, with 8 bases between. The germline CDR1 and CDR2 sequences are SGHTA and FQGTGA. The CDR3 totals 15 residues. The CDR3 loop reads CASSLNPSGANVLTF. The CDR3 DNA follows: TGTGCCAGCAGCCTCAACCCCTCTGGGGCCAACGTCCTGACTTTC.

The V call is TRBV29-1, the J call TRBJ1-2, with 9 nucleotides matching TRBD1. CDR1 and CDR2 (germline): SQVTM, ANQGSEA. The trim removed 5 bases at V and 8 bases at J, leaving 12 bases unmatched. The CDR3 extends over 14 amino acids. The CDR3 is CSVSPRTGVRGYTF. Written as DNA, the CDR3 is TGCAGCGTTAGTCCGAGGACAGGGGTCCGCGGCTACACCTTC. The complete variable domain, with remaining parts taken from reference TRBV29-1 and TRBJ1-2, reads SAVISQKPSRDICQRGTSLTIQCQVDSQVTMMFWYRQQPGQSLTLIATANQGSEATYESGFVIDKFPISRPNLTFSTLTVSNMSPEDSSIYLCSVSPRTGVRGYTFGSGTRLTVV.

The chain employs TRBV9 and TRBJ1-2; D is uncertain. There are 14 residues in the CDR3. Germline CDR1 and CDR2: SGDLS and YYNGEE. Trimming cost V 0 bases and J 3 bases, with 9 bases left between them. The DNA for the CDR3 is TGTGCCAGCAGCGTAGGGGAGGGTGACTATGGCTACACCTTC. Its translation is CASSVGEGDYGYTF.